These 18 T cell receptor beta chains were all obtained from the same sample, sequenced in a study of immune evolution from preneoplasia to lung adenocarcinoma. Profiling relied on immunoSEQ multiplex PCR, and the TCRdb table lists in-frame clones only, not all of them. The sample comprises 9,000 to 13,000 clones, about 74% of which are singletons, and under 30% rests with the top ten. Sequencing used FFPE normal lung tissue adjacent to the tumor. Every receptor here comes from a person aged 55 to 70 with lung adenocarcinoma. Some clones in this sample may be carry-over from other donors' samples.

This clone was observed once. The chain carries TRBV11-2 and TRBJ2-2; a weak D match, TRBD1 (6 bases). Trimming took off 1 base at V and 6 bases at J, with 15 bases between the two ends. The V gene's germline CDR1 is SGHAT and CDR2 FQNNGV. CDR3 length: 16 amino acids. As DNA, the CDR3 is TGTGCCAGCAGCTTAGTGGGGGCAGGGCGGGCCGGGGAGCTGTTTTTT. Translating it yields CASSLVGAGRAGELFF.

The CDR3 nucleotides read TGTGCCAGCTCCCAAAGCACAGGGGCAGAGCCCCAGCATTTT. Amino acids: CASSQSTGAEPQHF. The rearrangement uses TRBV2 and TRBJ1-5; the match to TRBD1 covers 7 bases. This CDR3 has 14 amino acids. V gave up 8 bases and J gave up 8 bases; unmatched junction bases: 12. Germline CDR1 and CDR2: SNHLY and FYNNEI. Variable domain in full (rest from reference TRBV2 and TRBJ1-5): EPEVTQTPSHQVTQMGQEVILRCVPISNHLYFYWYRQILGQKVEFLVSFYNNEISEKSEIFDDQFSVERPDGSNFTLKIRSTKLEDSAMYFCASSQSTGAEPQHFGDGTRLSIL.

This chain connects TRBV2 to TRBJ1-1; TRBD1 aligns across 7 bases. Germline V gene data show CDR1 as SNHLY and CDR2 as FYNNEI. Germline trimming cut 1 base from V and 3 bases from J; bases unmatched to any gene: 5. CDR3 size: 15 residues. CDR3 protein: CASSEVQGRDTEAFF. The CDR3 DNA sequence: TGTGCCAGCAGTGAAGTACAGGGGAGGGACACTGAAGCTTTCTTT.

The CDR3 bases are TGTGCCAGTTGGTACAGGGGAGGCACCGGGGAGCTGTTTTTT. This codes for CASWYRGGTGELFF. The rearrangement uses TRBV19 and TRBJ2-2, with TRBD1 as a possible D gene (7 bases). Germline CDR1 reads LNHDA; CDR2 reads SQIVND (reference sequence). V lost 8 bases to trimming and J lost 4 bases, with 14 bases between them. This CDR3 is 14 amino acids long.

The chain links TRBV6-5 to TRBJ2-5, with D uncertain. Germline loops: CDR1 MNHEY, CDR2 SVGAGI. V was cut by 7 bases and J by 5 bases, with 11 bases left in between. This CDR3 region has 12 residues. The CDR3, as DNA: TGTGCCAGCACCGCAACCGCGGAGACCCAGTACTTC. It specifies CASTATAETQYF.

The chain combines TRBV5-1 with TRBJ2-1; tentative D call: TRBD2 (5 bases). The CDR3 totals 15 residues. CDR1 and CDR2 (germline): SGHRS, YFSETQ. V lost 1 base, J lost 9 bases, and 17 bases lay in between. The CDR3 is CASSLSGRVESEQFF. The CDR3 DNA sequence: TGCGCCAGCAGCTTGTCTGGGCGGGTGGAAAGTGAGCAGTTCTTC.

The V and J genes are TRBV28 and TRBJ2-7, with 9 bases aligning to TRBD1. This CDR3 comprises 14 residues. The germline gives CDR1 MDHEN, CDR2 SYDVKM. The J segment lost 7 bases and the V segment lost 5 bases, leaving 9 bases of the junction unmatched. As DNA, the CDR3 is TGTGCCAGCAGTCCACAGGGGGCCCCCAGGGAGCAGTACTTC. This sequence encodes CASSPQGAPREQYF.

On this clone: The identical CDR3 is also encoded by other nucleotide sequences in the sample. J is TRBJ2-3 and V is TRBV27; D is unclear. The CDR3 runs 13 residues. Between the trimmed V and J ends, which lost 0 bases and 2 bases, there was a span of 3 bases. The germline V gene has CDR1 MNHEY and CDR2 SMNVEV (reference sequence). The DNA of the CDR3 is TGTGCCAGCAGTTTATCTATCACAGATACGCAGTATTTT. The encoded protein is CASSLSITDTQYF.

This clone was seen a handful of times. This chain joins TRBV29-1 and TRBJ2-1; D is unresolved. The CDR3 spans 12 residues. The germline V and J ends were trimmed by 6 bases and 5 bases, with 11 bases remaining between them. Germline CDR1 is SQVTM and CDR2 is ANQGSEA. The CDR3 spells CSVPLGNNEQFF. The CDR3 DNA follows: TGCAGCGTCCCTTTGGGGAACAATGAGCAGTTCTTC.

The chain joins TRBV27 to TRBJ2-1, with TRBD2 matching over 9 bases. With 5 bases clipped from V and 7 bases from J, the junction kept 12 bases outside the gene matches. The length of the CDR3 is 16 residues. The germline CDR1 and CDR2 sequences are MNHEY and SMNVEV (reference sequence). CDR3 region: CASSPRGSGRGNEQFF. The CDR3 nucleotides read TGTGCCAGCAGTCCCCGGGGTAGCGGGAGAGGTAATGAGCAGTTCTTC.

V usage is TRBV7-8 and J usage is TRBJ2-5; 13 bases map to TRBD2. The germline V gene has CDR1 SGHVS and CDR2 FQNEAQ. The CDR3 has 18 amino acids. Losses at the gene ends were 5 bases for V and 0 bases for J; bases not matched to a gene: 9. CDR3 nucleotides: TGTGCCAGCAGCACACTAGCGGGAGGGCTTTATGACCAAGAGACCCAGTACTTC. This encodes CASSTLAGGLYDQETQYF. The whole variable domain, filled in from reference TRBV7-8 and TRBJ2-5, reads GAGVSQSPRYKVAKRGQDVALRCDPISGHVSLFWYQQALGQGPEFLTYFQNEAQLDKSGLPSDRFFAERPEGSVSTLKIQRTQQEDSAVYLCASSTLAGGLYDQETQYFGPGTRLLVL.

The chain has TRBV6-4 and TRBJ2-1; TRBD2 might be the D (5 bases). The V end lost 5 bases, the J end lost 9 bases, and 14 bases lay between the germline ends. Germline lookup yields CDR1 MRHNA and CDR2 SNTAGT. There are 13 residues in the CDR3. Here the CDR3 reads CASSPTDRGEQFF. The CDR3 DNA follows: TGTGCCAGCAGTCCAACGGACCGGGGTGAGCAGTTCTTC.

The chain links TRBV9 to TRBJ2-4; 7 positions match TRBD1. The ends lost 3 bases at V and 3 bases at J; junction bases unmatched: 12. From germline, CDR1 is SGDLS and CDR2 YYNGEE. This CDR3 comprises 17 residues. This chain's CDR3 is CASSGPPGQTGKNIQYF. The CDR3 DNA is TGTGCCAGCAGCGGCCCTCCGGGACAGACGGGCAAAAACATTCAGTACTTC.

In this sample, this clone turned up a few times. The rearrangement joins TRBV18 to TRBJ2-5; 10 bases map to TRBD1. V shed 8 bases, J shed 2 bases, and the junction held 5 bases outside the gene matches. From germline, CDR1 is KGHSH and CDR2 LQKENI. The CDR3 totals 14 residues. In DNA, the CDR3 is TGTGCCAGCGGGGACAGGGGTCTTCAAGAGACCCAGTACTTC. It encodes CASGDRGLQETQYF.

A few counts support this clone. The CDR3 sequence: CASSRDGGNQPQHF. The CDR3 DNA sequence: TGTGCCAGCAGTAGGGACGGAGGCAATCAGCCCCAGCATTTT. This chain connects TRBV2 to TRBJ1-5; perhaps TRBD1 as D (5 bases). Germline V gene sequence: CDR1 SNHLY, CDR2 FYNNEI. There are 14 residues in the CDR3. With 5 bases removed from V and 2 bases from J, the gap between germline ends came to 10 bases.

The V gene is TRBV28, the J gene TRBJ1-1; D unresolved. Looked up from germline, CDR1 is MDHEN and CDR2 is SYDVKM. The V and J ends lost 6 bases and 0 bases respectively, with 14 bases between them. There are 15 residues in the CDR3. CDR3 loop: CASSSSIFLNTEAFF. CDR3 DNA sequence: TGTGCCAGCAGCTCCTCGATTTTCCTGAACACTGAAGCTTTCTTT.

The chain joins TRBV14 to TRBJ2-1; 7 bases line up with TRBD1. The ends lost 6 bases at V and 0 bases at J; junction bases unmatched: 2. In germline, CDR1 is SGHDN, CDR2 FVKESK. The CDR3 length is 14 residues. This chain's CDR3 is CASSRDSSYNEQFF. CDR3 nucleotides: TGTGCCAGCAGTCGGGACAGCTCCTACAATGAGCAGTTCTTC.

The rearrangement uses TRBV28 and TRBJ2-7; TRBD1 might be the D (6 bases). Trimming took 6 bases from V and 3 from J, leaving 15 bases between them. Per the germline V gene, CDR1 is MDHEN and CDR2 is SYDVKM. This CDR3 spans 14 amino acids. The CDR3 sequence: CASRRAGQFYEQYF. CDR3 in DNA: TGTGCCAGCAGACGGGCCGGACAGTTCTACGAGCAGTACTTC.